A selection of T cell receptor beta chains follows, all from one sample in a study of CD8 T cells in Susac syndrome. Each CDR3 protein gets one entry after TCRdb re-called the immunoSEQ multiplex PCR reads with MiXCR. The table records approximately 190,000 distinct CDR3 sequences, approximately 95% of them present only once. The sample comprised CD4+ T cells from PBMCs. Receptor source: a human donor in good health. Both conserved end residues are part of each CDR3.

TRBV6-2/TRBV6-3 CASSYSRRLAGSDTQYF
TRBV9 CASSPQGIRNSPLHF
TRBV19 CASRGTAPNTGELFF
TRBV24-1 CATSVSVEQFF
TRBV4-1 CASSQVESPRGSSYNSPLHF
TRBV7-2 CASSLGLTNSPLHF
TRBV20-1 CSARGLAGVQYF
TRBV28 CASSFPRGHNYGYTF
TRBV14 CASSQDGVNTDTQYF
TRBV4-2 CASSQPQAGRNTGELFF
TRBV20-1 CSARWLSITQYF
TRBV5-1 CASSPDPGDAPLHF
TRBV6-5 CASSGSWDIQYF
TRBV28 CASSQVEGGPYEQYF
TRBV4-2 CASRHRVPGELFF
TRBV5-1 CASSPLAGGTNEKLFF
TRBV7-2 CASSLEVRVDYEQYF
TRBV4-1 CASSQDRGRFAQYF
TRBV12-3/TRBV12-4 CASSPDRADHTGELFF
TRBV7-2 CASLQRGAETQYF
TRBV19 CASSMDRPNQPQHF
TRBV6-1 CASRAGTANYEQYF
TRBV9 CASSVTAGRSTDTQYF
TRBV5-6 CASSRSGGPSYNEQFF
TRBV19 CASRVQGAYTEAFF
TRBV2 CASRQGSGANVLTF
TRBV7-2 CASSSSGGTSIYF
TRBV3-1 CASSQGGVTTGELFF
TRBV5-4 CASSLPGQGTDTQYF
TRBV28 CASSFPGQGRVGRYSGNTIYF
TRBV20-1 CSADSGGALRNEQFF
TRBV4-2 CASSLMGRAGGNEQFF
TRBV7-2 CASSQDNYGYTF
TRBV6-2/TRBV6-3 CASSPPGGRTNEQFF
TRBV29-1 CSVEGLANEQFF
TRBV10-3 CAISETRTGSNSPLHF
TRBV9 CASSVVGWSTDTQYF
TRBV4-1 CASSRATGSLHF
TRBV5-1 CASSLVAGTGGQGTQYF
TRBV7-2 CASSLVADSHYGYTF
TRBV6-2/TRBV6-3 CASRLDSVNGYTF
TRBV7-9 CASSSTASSYNEQFF
TRBV6-1 CASSPRTGATGANVLTF
TRBV5-1 CASSLDRGPTGELFF
TRBV12-3/TRBV12-4 CASSPGQGRMNTEAFF
TRBV5-1 CASSLGGADEKLFF
TRBV5-6 CASSLRGAGNQPQHF
TRBV29-1 CSVEEGANTEAFF
TRBV7-2 CASSLAFIAKNIQYF
TRBV24-1 CATSDLRAGTDTQYF
TRBV5-6 CASSLGLAGGPSEQFF
TRBV2 CASRTDPYNSPLHF